This T cell receptor (beta chain) stems from a study of response to subunit inactivated influenza vaccine. On this clonotype: Antigen unknown.

From the RT-PCR reads, TCRdb called clonotypes with MiXCR, one entry per CDR3 protein. Of approximately 250,000 distinct CDR3 sequences in the sample, 10% to 15% were seen once. Study-level points and caveats: Every seasonal influenza vaccination brings in few new T cells, the authors suggested.

The CDR3 is 16 residues long. V dropped 3 bases and J dropped 1 base, with 19 bases sitting between them. Germline V gene sequence: CDR1 DFQATT, CDR2 SNEGSKA (reference sequence). The genes are TRBV20-1 and TRBJ2-7; D unresolved. Sequenced here: non-naive T cells sorted from PBMCs, sampled 14 days before vaccination. This clonotype originated in a man aged 50 to 59 who received an inactivated influenza vaccine. In DNA, the CDR3 is TGCAGTGCTAGTTTCGGGTTGGACGGAGTTTCCTACGAGCAGTACTTC. Translation: CSASFGLDGVSYEQYF.